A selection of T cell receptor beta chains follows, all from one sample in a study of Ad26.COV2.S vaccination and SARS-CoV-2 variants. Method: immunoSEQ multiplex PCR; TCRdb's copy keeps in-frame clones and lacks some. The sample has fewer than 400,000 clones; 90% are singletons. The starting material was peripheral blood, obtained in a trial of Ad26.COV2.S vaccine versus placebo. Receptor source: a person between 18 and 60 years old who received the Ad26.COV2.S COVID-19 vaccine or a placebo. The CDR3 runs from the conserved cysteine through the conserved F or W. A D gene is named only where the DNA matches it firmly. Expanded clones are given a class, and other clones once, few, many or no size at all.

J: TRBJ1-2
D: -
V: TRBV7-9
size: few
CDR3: CASSNPYGEEYGYTF
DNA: TGTGCCAGCAGCAATCCATATGGGGAAGAATACGGCTACACCTTC

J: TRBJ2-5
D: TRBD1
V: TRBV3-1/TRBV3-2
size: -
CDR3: CASSPRRTGKETQYF
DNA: TGTGCCAGCAGCCCCCGCCGGACAGGGAAGGAGACCCAGTACTTC

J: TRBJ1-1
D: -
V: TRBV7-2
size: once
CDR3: CASSFQGRTEAFF
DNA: TGTGCCAGCAGCTTCCAGGGTAGGACTGAAGCTTTCTTT

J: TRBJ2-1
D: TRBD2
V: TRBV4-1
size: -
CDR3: CASGGFGAGGLIANEQFF
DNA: TGCGCCAGCGGAGGATTCGGGGCGGGAGGGCTCATTGCGAATGAGCAGTTCTTC

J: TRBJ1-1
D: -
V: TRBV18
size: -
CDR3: CASSPDRAMNTEAFF
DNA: TGTGCCAGCTCACCAGATCGCGCCATGAACACTGAAGCTTTCTTT

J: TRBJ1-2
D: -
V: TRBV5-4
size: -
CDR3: CASSLAGALYGYTF
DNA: TGTGCCAGCAGCTTGGCGGGGGCGCTCTATGGCTACACCTTC

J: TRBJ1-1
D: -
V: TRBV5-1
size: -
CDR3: CASSSLRTANTEAFF
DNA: TGCGCCAGCAGCTCCCTAAGGACAGCCAACACTGAAGCTTTCTTT

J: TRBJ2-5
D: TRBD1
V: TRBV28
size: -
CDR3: CASSSYGTGGKETQYF
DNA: TGTGCCAGCAGTTCATATGGGACAGGGGGCAAAGAGACCCAGTACTTC

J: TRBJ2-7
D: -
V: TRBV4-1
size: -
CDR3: CASSQESVREQYF
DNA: TGCGCCAGCAGCCAAGAATCGGTCCGCGAGCAGTACTTC

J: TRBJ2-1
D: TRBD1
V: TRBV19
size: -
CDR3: CASSSPGQGSYEQFF
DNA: TGTGCCAGTAGTTCACCGGGACAGGGATCCTATGAGCAGTTCTTC

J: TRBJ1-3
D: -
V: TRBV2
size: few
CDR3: CASSEASGNTIYF
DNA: TGTGCCAGCAGTGAGGCCTCTGGAAACACCATATATTTT

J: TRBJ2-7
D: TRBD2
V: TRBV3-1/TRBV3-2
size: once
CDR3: CASSQGQAGAIDEQYF
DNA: TGTGCCAGCAGCCAAGGCCAAGCGGGGGCAATCGACGAGCAGTACTTC

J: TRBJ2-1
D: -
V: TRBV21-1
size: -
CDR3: CASSVSMSSYNEQFF
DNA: TGTGCCAGCAGCGTTTCTATGAGCTCCTACAATGAGCAGTTCTTC

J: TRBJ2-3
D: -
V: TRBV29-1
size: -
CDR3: CSVQPGRLTDTQYF
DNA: TGCAGCGTTCAACCGGGCCGATTAACAGATACGCAGTATTTT

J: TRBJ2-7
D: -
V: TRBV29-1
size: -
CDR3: CSVEESQSSYEQYF
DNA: TGCAGCGTTGAGGAATCCCAAAGCTCCTACGAGCAGTACTTC

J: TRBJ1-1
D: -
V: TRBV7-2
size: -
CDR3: CASSFTGQGLAEAFF
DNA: TGTGCCAGCAGCTTCACGGGGCAGGGACTCGCTGAAGCTTTCTTT

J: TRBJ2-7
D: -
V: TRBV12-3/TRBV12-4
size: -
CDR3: CASSFARTYEQYF
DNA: TGTGCCAGCAGTTTCGCCAGGACCTACGAGCAGTACTTC

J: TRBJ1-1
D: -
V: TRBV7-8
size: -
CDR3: CASSLNKNTEAFF
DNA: TGTGCCAGCAGCTTAAATAAAAACACTGAAGCTTTCTTT

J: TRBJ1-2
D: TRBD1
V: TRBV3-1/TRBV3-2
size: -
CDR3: CASSQEGTGKTF
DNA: TGTGCCAGCAGCCAAGAGGGGACAGGGAAAACCTTC

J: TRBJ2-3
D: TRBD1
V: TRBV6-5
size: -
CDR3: CASSRRDRGEDTQYF
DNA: TGTGCCAGCAGCCGCCGGGACAGGGGTGAAGATACGCAGTATTTT

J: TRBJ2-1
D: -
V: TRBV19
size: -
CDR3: CASGVGYNEQFF
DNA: TGTGCCAGTGGGGTCGGGTACAATGAGCAGTTCTTC

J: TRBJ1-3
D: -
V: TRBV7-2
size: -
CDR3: CASSLDRSSGNTIYF
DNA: TGTGCCAGCAGCCTCGACAGATCCTCTGGAAACACCATATATTTT

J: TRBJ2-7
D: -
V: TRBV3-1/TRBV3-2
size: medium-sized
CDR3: CASSQEVSYEQYF
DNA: TGTGCCAGCAGCCAAGAAGTTTCCTACGAGCAGTACTTC

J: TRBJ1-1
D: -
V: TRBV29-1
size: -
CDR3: CSVGPMRETEAFF
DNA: TGCAGCGTTGGGCCGATGAGGGAAACTGAAGCTTTCTTT